The 18 T cell receptor beta chains listed next were all sequenced from one sample in a study of T cells in lung cancer brain metastases. Sequencing was performed with immunoSEQ multiplex PCR; in TCRdb, only in-frame clones are kept and a portion is missing. There are about 5,000 clones in the sample; 88% occur only once, and about 4% lies in the top ten. Sample: tumor tissue from the primary lung tumor. These TCRs come from a man between 65 and 79 years old with non-small cell lung cancer.

V and J are TRBV7-2 and TRBJ2-7; 9 bases are a match to TRBD2. The CDR3 has 13 residues. V shed 8 bases, J shed 1 base, and the junction held 3 bases outside the gene matches. Germline V gives CDR1 SGHTA, CDR2 FQGNSA. This CDR3 reads CASWREGSYEQYF. CDR3 nucleotides: TGTGCCAGCTGGCGGGAGGGGTCCTACGAGCAGTACTTC.

With regard to this clone: Other DNA sequences within the sample encode an identical CDR3. The chain carries TRBV7-8 and TRBJ1-5; D is unclear. V was clipped by 1 base and J by 8 bases, with 21 bases between them. CDR1 is SGHVS and CDR2 is FQNEAQ in the germline V gene. CDR3 length equals 17 residues. DNA of the CDR3: TGTGCCAGCAGCTTAGAATTCGGGGTTACAGCCACGGAGCCCCAGCATTTT. It translates to CASSLEFGVTATEPQHF.

The CDR3 is CASSPGVEMPYEQYF. The CDR3 DNA reads as TGTGCCAGCAGTCCCGGGGTAGAGATGCCCTACGAGCAGTACTTC. The J gene is TRBJ2-7, the V gene TRBV6-5; tentative D call: TRBD2 (5 bases). V was trimmed by 5 bases and J by 2 bases, leaving 16 bases between them. Germline lookup yields CDR1 MNHEY and CDR2 SVGAGI. The CDR3 contains 15 residues.

A single count supports this clone. This chain connects TRBV18 to TRBJ1-6; perhaps TRBD1 as D (5 bases). This CDR3 contains 16 residues. V was trimmed by 2 bases and J by 7 bases, leaving 15 bases between them. Looked up from germline, CDR1 is KGHSH and CDR2 is LQKENI. CDR3 in amino acids: CASSPVSTVGNSPLHF. The CDR3 nucleotides read TGTGCCAGCTCACCAGTCTCGACAGTGGGGAATTCACCCCTCCACTTT.

This clone was observed a single time. This chain uses TRBV12-1 with TRBJ2-2; the DNA was not compared with TRBD2, the D call given in the table. TRBV12-1 is described as a pseudogene. This CDR3 is 17 amino acids long. The CDR3 DNA is TGTGCCAGCAGCTTTGGAGCGGCCGGGACTGAGTCCGGGGAGCTGTTTTTT. This translates into CASSFGAAGTESGELFF.

This rearrangement joins TRBV6-5 to TRBJ1-1; D is uncertain. The V end was cut by 6 bases, the J end by 1 base, with 9 bases between. Germline loops: CDR1 MNHEY, CDR2 SVGAGI. This CDR3 has 13 amino acids. The CDR3 coding sequence is TGTGCCAGCAGCTCGAAGGGGAACACTGAAGCTTTCTTT. Translated: CASSSKGNTEAFF.

The V gene is TRBV6-1, the J gene TRBJ1-1; D gene ambiguous. V gave up 2 bases and J gave up 4 bases, with 20 bases separating them. CDR3 size: 17 residues. Germline V gene data show CDR1 as MNHNS and CDR2 as SASEGT. CDR3 amino acids: CASSEPWTDAWGTEAFF. The CDR3 nucleotides are TGTGCCAGCAGTGAACCCTGGACGGACGCGTGGGGCACTGAAGCTTTCTTT.

The V call is TRBV30, the J call TRBJ2-1; D unclear. CDR1 and CDR2 (germline): GTSNPN, SVGIG (reference sequence). Trimming took off 2 bases at V and 6 bases at J, with 17 bases between the two ends. The CDR3 is 15 amino acids. The CDR3 loop reads CAWSLKDLGGNEQFF. Written as DNA, the CDR3 is TGTGCCTGGAGTCTCAAGGATCTTGGTGGCAATGAGCAGTTCTTC.

This chain connects TRBV2 to TRBJ2-1; 14 positions agree with TRBD2. The germline gives CDR1 SNHLY, CDR2 FYNNEI. Unmatched junction bases numbered 9, after V lost 9 bases and J lost 5 bases. The CDR3 contains 16 residues. This chain's CDR3 is CARRGLAGVWDNEQFF. The CDR3 DNA reads TGTGCCAGGAGGGGACTAGCGGGAGTATGGGACAATGAGCAGTTCTTC.

V and J are TRBV5-1 and TRBJ2-3; D possibly matches TRBD1 or TRBD2 (5 bases each). V was trimmed by 5 bases and J by 0 bases, leaving 13 bases between them. The CDR3 length is 15 residues. Germline CDR1 SGHRS, CDR2 YFSETQ. As DNA, the CDR3 is TGCGCCAGCAGAGCCGGGGCCCAGAGCACAGATACGCAGTATTTT. Translating gives CASRAGAQSTDTQYF.

Only a few counts were recorded for this clone. The chain joins TRBV9 to TRBJ2-5, with D possibly being TRBD2 (6 bases). V was trimmed by 6 bases and J by 4 bases, leaving 13 bases between them. The V gene's germline CDR1 is SGDLS and CDR2 YYNGEE. The length of the CDR3 is 13 residues. CDR3 in DNA: TGTGCCAGCACCCCGGGAGTGGGAGAGACCCAGTACTTC. Its translation: CASTPGVGETQYF.

This clone was counted once. The chain is built from TRBV15 and TRBJ1-1; D gene uncertain. The CDR3 length is 13 residues. Looked up from germline, CDR1 is LNHNV and CDR2 is YYDKDF (reference sequence). The V end was cut by 0 bases, the J end by 1 base, with 3 bases between. Here the CDR3 reads CATSREENTEAFF. CDR3 coding DNA: TGTGCCACCAGCAGAGAGGAGAACACTGAAGCTTTCTTT.

This rearrangement joins TRBV30 to TRBJ1-2; no clear D. The germline CDR1 and CDR2 sequences are GTSNPN and SVGIG (reference sequence). V was pared by 1 base and J by 5 bases, with 8 bases between. The CDR3 covers 12 residues. Here the CDR3 DNA reads TGTGCCTGGAGTGGGACGGATTATGGCTACACCTTC. It is translated as CAWSGTDYGYTF.

The genes are TRBV10-3 and TRBJ1-6, with D possibly TRBD1 on 6 matching bases. This CDR3 comprises 16 residues. Trimming cost V 6 bases and J 8 bases, with 20 bases left between them. Per germline, CDR1 ENHRY and CDR2 SYGVKD. This CDR3 reads CAISETRGGWDSPLHF. The CDR3 nucleotides are TGTGCCATCAGCGAAACCAGGGGAGGATGGGATTCACCCCTCCACTTT.

The chain uses TRBV6-1 and TRBJ2-7; unclear D gene. Trimming stripped 8 bases from V and 0 bases from J, with 11 bases between. The CDR3 length is 13 residues. CDR1 and CDR2 from the germline V gene are MNHNS and SASEGT. This CDR3 reads CASESRSSYEQYF. CDR3 nucleotides: TGTGCCAGCGAGTCGAGGAGCTCCTACGAGCAGTACTTC.

The rearrangement uses TRBV5-4 and TRBJ2-3, with D hard to call. The germline V and J ends were trimmed by 0 bases and 6 bases, with 11 bases remaining between them. Germline V gives CDR1 SGHNT, CDR2 YYREEE (reference sequence). The CDR3 runs 14 residues. CDR3 coding DNA: TGTGCCAGCAGCTTGGCGGCCGCCCGGGATACGCAGTATTTT. Its translation is CASSLAAARDTQYF.

The genes are TRBV10-3 and TRBJ1-1; 7 bases map to TRBD1. Germline V gives CDR1 ENHRY, CDR2 SYGVKD. The CDR3 spans 14 residues. V was pared by 4 bases and J by 1 base, with 3 bases of the junction left unmatched. Here the CDR3 reads CAISVTGENTEAFF. For the CDR3, the DNA is TGTGCCATCAGTGTTACAGGGGAGAACACTGAAGCTTTCTTT.

This chain joins TRBV5-6 and TRBJ1-5, with no clear D. V was shortened by 6 bases and J by 1 base, with 14 bases between the two germline ends. The CDR3 runs to 15 residues. CDR1 is SGHDT, CDR2 YYEEEE, per germline. The CDR3 sequence: CASNSGFGSNQPQHF. The CDR3 DNA reads as TGTGCCAGCAACTCTGGTTTCGGGAGCAATCAGCCCCAGCATTTT.